This TCR beta chain was identified in a study of radiotherapy plus CTLA-4 blockade in lung cancer. Looking at the study overall: 18% of patients responded objectively, and roughly 30% achieved disease control.

Measured with immunoSEQ multiplex PCR; TCRdb has only the in-frame clones, and not every one. The table has about 51,000 clones, 65% to 85% seen once. Trimming at V came to 6 bases and at J to 12 bases, leaving 16 bases not matched to a gene. The CDR3 runs 15 residues. Germline V gene lookup returns CDR1 MDHEN and CDR2 SYDVKM. Overall study findings and caveats: Tumor-origin TCR clones grew in blood after radiotherapy plus ipilimumab.

Ipilimumab CTLA-4 blockade and focal radiation were given to patients with chemo-refractory metastatic non-small-cell lung cancer. Points on this clone: Its antigen remains unidentified.

The material was peripheral blood, obtained from a patient treated with radiotherapy plus ipilimumab. This receptor was obtained from a human donor with non-small cell lung cancer whose response to radiotherapy plus ipilimumab could not be evaluated. The chain carries TRBV28 and TRBJ2-5; the match to TRBD1 covers 10 bases. CDR3 region: CASRQDRDRGPEEYF. In DNA, the CDR3 is TGTGCCAGCAGACAAGACCGGGACAGGGGACCGGAGGAGTACTTC.